This paragraph covers one T cell receptor (beta chain) sequence. The data were produced by immunoSEQ multiplex PCR, yet TCRdb's version contains in-frame clones alone and is incomplete. The table records 190,000 or so clones, 85% of them present only once. This entry belongs to a study of blood T cell repertoires in COVID-19. In the study overall: T cells, B-cell-depleted T cells, or PBMCs provided the cDNA or gDNA that served as material.

Participants' own reports of clinical history determined their cohort assignment. The CDR3 has 14 residues. V lost 0 bases and J 1 base, leaving 7 bases between the germline ends. CDR1 is MNHEY and CDR2 is SVGAGI in the germline V gene. The sequenced material came from PBMCs or T cells enriched from blood (not recorded which). The sequence was collected from a middle-aged man who had recovered from COVID-19. This sequence joins TRBV6-5 and TRBJ2-7; TRBD2 is a possible D gene (5 bases). The CDR3 sequence: CASSYSRASYEQYF. The CDR3 region has the DNA TGTGCCAGCAGTTACTCGCGGGCATCCTACGAGCAGTACTTC.